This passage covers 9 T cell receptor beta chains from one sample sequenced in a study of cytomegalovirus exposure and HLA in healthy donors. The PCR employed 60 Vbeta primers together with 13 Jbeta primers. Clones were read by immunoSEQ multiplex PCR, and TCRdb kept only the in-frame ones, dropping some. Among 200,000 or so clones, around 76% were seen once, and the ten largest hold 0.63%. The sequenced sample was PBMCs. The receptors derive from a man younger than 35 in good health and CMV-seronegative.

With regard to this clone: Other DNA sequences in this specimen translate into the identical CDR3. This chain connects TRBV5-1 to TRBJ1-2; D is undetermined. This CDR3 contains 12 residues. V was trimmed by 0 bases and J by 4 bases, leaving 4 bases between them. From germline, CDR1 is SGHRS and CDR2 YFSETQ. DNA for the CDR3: TGCGCCAGCAGCTTGGACAGCTATGGCTACACCTTC. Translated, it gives CASSLDSYGYTF.

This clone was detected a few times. The CDR3 DNA reads as TGTGCCAGCAGTAATACAGGGGGAGGAGAGACCCAGTACTTC. This codes for CASSNTGGGETQYF. The V call is TRBV2, the J call TRBJ2-5, with 8 bases that match TRBD1. This CDR3 has 14 residues. With 5 bases clipped from V and 4 bases from J, the junction kept 6 bases outside the gene matches. CDR1 is SNHLY and CDR2 is FYNNEI in the germline V gene.

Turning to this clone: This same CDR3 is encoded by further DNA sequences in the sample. This CDR3 is CASSSGTGAYNEQFF. DNA for the CDR3: TGCGCCAGCAGCTCTGGGACAGGGGCCTACAATGAGCAGTTCTTC. The J gene is TRBJ2-1, the V gene TRBV5-1; 10 bases fit TRBD1. Germline V gene sequence: CDR1 SGHRS, CDR2 YFSETQ. The CDR3 is 15 residues long. Trimming at V came to 3 bases and at J to 2 bases, leaving 2 bases not matched to a gene.

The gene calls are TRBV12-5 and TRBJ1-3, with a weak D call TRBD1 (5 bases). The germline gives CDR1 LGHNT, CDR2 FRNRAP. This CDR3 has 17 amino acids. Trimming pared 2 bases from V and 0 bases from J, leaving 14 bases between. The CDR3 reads CASGLWQGGSSGNTIYF. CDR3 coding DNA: TGTGCTAGTGGTTTGTGGCAGGGAGGAAGCTCTGGAAACACCATATATTTT.

CDR3 sequence (DNA): TGTGCCAGCAGCTCACACAAATCCTATGGCTACACCTTC. Its protein is CASSSHKSYGYTF. The chain is built from TRBV7-3 and TRBJ1-2; D gene unclear. Trimming stripped 4 bases from V and 4 bases from J, with 10 bases between. CDR3 length: 13 amino acids. In germline, CDR1 is SGHTA, CDR2 FQGTGA. Based on the CDR3 plus reference TRBV7-3 and TRBJ1-2, the full variable domain is GAGVSQTPSNKVTEKGKYVELRCDPISGHTALYWYRQSLGQGPEFLIYFQGTGAADDSGLPNDRFFAVRPEGSVSTLKIQRTERGDSAVYLCASSSHKSYGYTFGSGTRLTVV.

The CDR3 coding sequence is TGCGCCAGCAGCTACGTTCCCGGGAGCGAGGGCTACACCTTC. This sequence encodes CASSYVPGSEGYTF. This chain uses TRBV5-1 with TRBJ1-2; D uncertain. The CDR3 length is 14 residues. Germline CDR1 SGHRS, CDR2 YFSETQ. The V and J ends lost 3 bases and 8 bases respectively, with 17 bases between them.

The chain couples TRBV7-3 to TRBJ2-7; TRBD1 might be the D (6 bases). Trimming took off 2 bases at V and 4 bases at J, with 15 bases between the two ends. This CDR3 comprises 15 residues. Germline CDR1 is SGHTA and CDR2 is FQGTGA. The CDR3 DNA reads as TGTGCCAGCAGCTTAGGCCCGGGACAATCGTACGAGCAGTACTTC. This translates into CASSLGPGQSYEQYF.

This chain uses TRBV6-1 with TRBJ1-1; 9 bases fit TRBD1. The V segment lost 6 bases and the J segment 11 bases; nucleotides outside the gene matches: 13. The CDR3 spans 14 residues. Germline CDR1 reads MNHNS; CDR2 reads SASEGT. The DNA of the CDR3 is TGTGCCAGCAGGTGGACCGCGGGACAGGGATGGGCTTTCTTT. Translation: CASRWTAGQGWAFF.

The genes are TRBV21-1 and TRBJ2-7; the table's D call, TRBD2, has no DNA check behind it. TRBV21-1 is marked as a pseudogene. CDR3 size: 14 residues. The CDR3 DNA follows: TGTGCCAGCAGCACGAGCGGGAGGCGGCAGGAGCAGTACTTC. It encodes CASSTSGRRQEQYF.